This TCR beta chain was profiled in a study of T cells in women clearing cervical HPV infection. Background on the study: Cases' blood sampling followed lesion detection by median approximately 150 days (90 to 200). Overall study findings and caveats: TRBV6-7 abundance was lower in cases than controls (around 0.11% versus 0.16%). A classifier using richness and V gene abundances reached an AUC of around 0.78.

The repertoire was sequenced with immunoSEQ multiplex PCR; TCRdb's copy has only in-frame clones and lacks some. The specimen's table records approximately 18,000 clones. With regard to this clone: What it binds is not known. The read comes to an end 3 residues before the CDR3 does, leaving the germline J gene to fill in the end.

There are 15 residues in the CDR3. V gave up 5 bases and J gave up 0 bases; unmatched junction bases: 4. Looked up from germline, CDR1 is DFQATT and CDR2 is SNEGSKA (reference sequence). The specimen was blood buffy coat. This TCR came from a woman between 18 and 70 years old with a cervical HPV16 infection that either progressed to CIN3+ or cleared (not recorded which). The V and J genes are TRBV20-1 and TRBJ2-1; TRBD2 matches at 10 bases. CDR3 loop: CSASRTSGSYNEQFF. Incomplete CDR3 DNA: TGCAGTGCTTCCCGGACTAGCGGCTCCTACAATGAG.